A selection of T cell receptor beta chains follows, all from one sample in a study of beta chain features in type 1 diabetes. Generated by immunoSEQ multiplex PCR, the TCRdb table keeps only in-frame clones and is missing some. The table records roughly 450,000 clones, around 14% of them present only once. The sequenced sample consisted of naive CD4+ T cells from blood. The receptors were sampled from a man aged 25 to 45 in good health. Each CDR3 is given with its conserved first and last residue. A D gene is named only where the DNA matches it firmly. Clone size is not always given. Where it is, it says once, few, many or a class for expanded clones.

v_call: TRBV6-1; clone_size: -; d_call: TRBD2; j_call: TRBJ2-1; cdr3_aa: CASSEAGAGRNNEQFF; cdr3_nt: TGTGCCAGCAGTGAAGCGGGAGCGGGACGAAACAATGAGCAGTTCTTC
v_call: TRBV10-3; clone_size: many; d_call: -; j_call: TRBJ2-5; cdr3_aa: CAISEPLPGGSQYF; cdr3_nt: TGTGCCATCAGTGAGCCTTTGCCCGGAGGGTCCCAGTACTTC
v_call: TRBV6-5; clone_size: -; d_call: -; j_call: TRBJ2-1; cdr3_aa: CASTNGVNEQFF; cdr3_nt: TGTGCCAGCACCAACGGGGTAAATGAGCAGTTCTTC
v_call: TRBV11-3; clone_size: -; d_call: -; j_call: TRBJ1-1; cdr3_aa: CASSHPLNTEAFF; cdr3_nt: TGTGCCAGCTCCCACCCCTTGAACACTGAAGCTTTCTTT
v_call: TRBV10-2; clone_size: -; d_call: TRBD2; j_call: TRBJ2-3; cdr3_aa: CASSESETSGVDTQYF; cdr3_nt: TGCGCCAGCAGTGAGTCGGAGACTAGCGGGGTGGATACGCAGTATTTT
v_call: TRBV2; clone_size: -; d_call: -; j_call: TRBJ1-5; cdr3_aa: CASSVGVDQPQHF; cdr3_nt: TGTGCCAGCAGTGTGGGTGTGGATCAGCCCCAGCATTTT
v_call: TRBV7-2; clone_size: -; d_call: TRBD2; j_call: TRBJ2-5; cdr3_aa: CASSLRLAGGPFQETQYF; cdr3_nt: TGTGCCAGCAGCTTACGGCTAGCGGGAGGGCCGTTTCAAGAGACCCAGTACTTC
v_call: TRBV9; clone_size: -; d_call: TRBD2; j_call: TRBJ2-7; cdr3_aa: CASSATGLADPYEQYF; cdr3_nt: TGTGCCAGCAGCGCGACGGGACTAGCGGACCCCTACGAGCAGTACTTC
v_call: TRBV29-1; clone_size: -; d_call: -; j_call: TRBJ2-1; cdr3_aa: CSVEDRINEQFF; cdr3_nt: TGCAGCGTTGAAGACAGAATCAATGAGCAGTTCTTC
v_call: TRBV15; clone_size: -; d_call: -; j_call: TRBJ1-5; cdr3_aa: CATSRDFNQPQHF; cdr3_nt: TGTGCCACCAGCAGAGATTTTAACCAGCCCCAGCATTTT
v_call: TRBV29-1; clone_size: -; d_call: TRBD1; j_call: TRBJ1-2; cdr3_aa: CSFNRGGIDGYTF; cdr3_nt: TGCAGCTTTAACAGGGGGGGAATAGACGGCTACACCTTC
v_call: TRBV5-1; clone_size: -; d_call: -; j_call: TRBJ2-3; cdr3_aa: CASSLDGLADTDTQYF; cdr3_nt: TGCGCCAGCAGCTTGGACGGGCTAGCAGACACAGATACGCAGTATTTT
v_call: TRBV7-9; clone_size: -; d_call: -; j_call: TRBJ1-1; cdr3_aa: CASSPVMGMNTEAFF; cdr3_nt: TGTGCCAGCAGCCCGGTTATGGGGATGAACACTGAAGCTTTCTTT
v_call: TRBV10-3; clone_size: -; d_call: TRBD2; j_call: TRBJ2-6; cdr3_aa: CAISDGVAGVGGANVLTF; cdr3_nt: TGTGCCATCAGTGATGGGGTAGCGGGAGTCGGTGGGGCCAACGTCCTGACTTTC
v_call: TRBV7-8; clone_size: -; d_call: -; j_call: TRBJ2-2; cdr3_aa: CASSFLSGAGTGELFF; cdr3_nt: TGTGCCAGCAGCTTCTTGTCGGGCGCGGGCACCGGGGAGCTGTTTTTT
v_call: TRBV19; clone_size: few; d_call: -; j_call: TRBJ2-7; cdr3_aa: CASSSVRDYEQYF; cdr3_nt: TGTGCCAGTAGTTCCGTGCGAGACTACGAGCAGTACTTC
v_call: TRBV6-5; clone_size: few; d_call: TRBD1; j_call: TRBJ2-5; cdr3_aa: CASRKDRGRETQYF; cdr3_nt: TGTGCCAGCAGGAAGGACAGGGGGCGGGAGACCCAGTACTTC
v_call: TRBV7-8; clone_size: -; d_call: TRBD2; j_call: TRBJ2-2; cdr3_aa: CASSLVGTSLAGELFF; cdr3_nt: TGTGCCAGCAGCTTAGTGGGGACTAGCTTGGCCGGGGAGCTGTTTTTT
v_call: TRBV7-2; clone_size: few; d_call: TRBD2; j_call: TRBJ2-5; cdr3_aa: CASSLLPTSGGATETQYF; cdr3_nt: TGTGCCAGCAGCTTACTTCCGACTAGCGGGGGGGCCACGGAGACCCAGTACTTC
v_call: TRBV7-6; clone_size: -; d_call: TRBD1; j_call: TRBJ2-2; cdr3_aa: CASSLAYRGLDGELFF; cdr3_nt: TGTGCCAGCAGCTTAGCGTACAGGGGGCTTGACGGGGAGCTGTTTTTT
v_call: TRBV10-3; clone_size: -; d_call: -; j_call: TRBJ1-1; cdr3_aa: CAIRAQSFTEAFF; cdr3_nt: TGTGCCATCAGAGCACAGTCTTTCACTGAAGCTTTCTTT
v_call: TRBV7-2; clone_size: -; d_call: TRBD1; j_call: TRBJ1-2; cdr3_aa: CASSYRDRLAGYTF; cdr3_nt: TGTGCCAGCAGCTACCGGGACAGGCTTGCTGGCTACACCTTC
v_call: TRBV5-1; clone_size: -; d_call: TRBD1; j_call: TRBJ2-5; cdr3_aa: CASSSTGTGRETQYF; cdr3_nt: TGCGCCAGCAGCTCCACCGGGACAGGGAGAGAGACCCAGTACTTC
v_call: TRBV9; clone_size: -; d_call: -; j_call: TRBJ2-3; cdr3_aa: CASSVISGATDTQYF; cdr3_nt: TGTGCCAGCAGCGTGATTTCGGGAGCCACTGATACGCAGTATTTT
v_call: TRBV7-2; clone_size: -; d_call: TRBD2; j_call: TRBJ2-7; cdr3_aa: CASSLVASGPYEQYF; cdr3_nt: TGTGCCAGCAGCTTAGTGGCTAGCGGTCCCTACGAGCAGTACTTC